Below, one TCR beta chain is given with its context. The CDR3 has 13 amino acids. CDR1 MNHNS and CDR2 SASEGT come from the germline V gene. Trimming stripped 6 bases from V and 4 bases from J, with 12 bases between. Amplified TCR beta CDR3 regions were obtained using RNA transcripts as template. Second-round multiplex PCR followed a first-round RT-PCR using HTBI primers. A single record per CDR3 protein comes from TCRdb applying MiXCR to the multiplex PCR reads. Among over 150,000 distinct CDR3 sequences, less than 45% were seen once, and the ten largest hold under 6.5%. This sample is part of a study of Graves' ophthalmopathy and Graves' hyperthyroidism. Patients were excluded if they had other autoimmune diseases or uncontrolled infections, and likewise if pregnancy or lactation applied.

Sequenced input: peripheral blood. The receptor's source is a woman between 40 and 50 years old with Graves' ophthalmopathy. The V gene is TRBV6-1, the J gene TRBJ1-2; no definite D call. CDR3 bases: TGTGCCAGCAGGGGCGCCCCATTCTATGGCTACACCTTC. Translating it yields CASRGAPFYGYTF.